A single sample gave rise to the 26 T cell receptor beta chains below, sequenced in a study of identical twins. TCRdb re-called the 5' RACE reads with MiXCR, one entry per CDR3 protein. This table has just over 450,000 distinct CDR3 sequences, about 14% appearing once. These same records also appear under a second study, on yellow fever vaccine responses in identical twins.

The sample comprised CD4+ T cells sorted from blood. The receptors here all came from a woman between 18 and 29 years old in good health.

As to this clonotype: A far bigger clonotype differs at one base, so this is likely a read error. V and J are TRBV7-6 and TRBJ2-7; a weak D match, TRBD1 (6 bases). The CDR3 is 11 residues long. The germline gives CDR1 SGHVS, CDR2 FNYEAQ. V was pared by 4 bases and J by 5 bases, with 6 bases between. CDR3: CASSSGDEQYF. The DNA of the CDR3 is TGTGCCAGCAGCTCAGGGGACGAGCAGTACTTC. Combining the CDR3 with reference TRBV7-6 and TRBJ2-7 gives the whole variable domain GAGVSQSPRYKVTKRGQDVALRCDPISGHVSLYWYRQALGQGPEFLTYFNYEAQQDKSGLPNDRFSAERPEGSISTLTIQRTEQRDSAMYRCASSSGDEQYFGPGTRLTVT.

This clonotype has only a few counts. The chain links TRBV6-1 to TRBJ1-5, with 7 bases identical to TRBD1. V trimming: 3 bases; J trimming: 5 bases; junction bases outside the gene matches: 10. This CDR3 is 16 amino acids long. Germline-derived CDR1 and CDR2 are MNHNS and SASEGT. CDR3 in DNA: TGTGCCAGCAGTGAGGCCGGACAGGTAGCGGATCAGCCCCAGCATTTT. Translation gives CASSEAGQVADQPQHF.

For the CDR3, the DNA is TGTGCCAGCAGCTTGGTGGGTAGCGGGACCCATGAGCAGTTCTTC. Protein product: CASSLVGSGTHEQFF. V and J are TRBV11-2 and TRBJ2-1, with TRBD2 matching over 8 bases. With V trimmed by 3 bases and J by 8 bases, 9 bases remained unmatched. This CDR3 spans 15 amino acids. Germline assignment: CDR1 SGHAT and CDR2 FQNNGV.

The rearrangement links TRBV12-3 or TRBV12-4 to TRBJ2-2; D is unresolved. Between the trimmed V and J ends, which lost 8 bases and 4 bases, there was a span of 5 bases. There are 11 residues in the CDR3. CDR3 region: CASGSTGELFF. In nucleotides, the CDR3 is TGTGCCAGCGGATCCACCGGGGAGCTGTTTTTT.

V and J are TRBV28 and TRBJ2-6, with unresolved D. The germline CDR1 and CDR2 sequences are MDHEN and SYDVKM. The CDR3 totals 14 residues. Trimming pared 5 bases from V and 4 bases from J, leaving 9 bases between. In DNA, the CDR3 is TGTGCCAGCAGTCCCCAACGAGGGGCCAACGTCCTGACTTTC. Its protein product is CASSPQRGANVLTF.

The V call is TRBV5-1, the J call TRBJ2-3, with 7 bases that match TRBD1. The CDR3 consists of 14 residues. V lost 5 bases and J lost 0; bases outside the gene matches: 3. Germline V gene data show CDR1 as SGHRS and CDR2 as YFSETQ. In DNA, the CDR3 is TGCGCCAGCAGGACGGGACAGAGCACAGATACGCAGTATTTT. Protein: CASRTGQSTDTQYF. The whole variable domain, filled in from reference TRBV5-1 and TRBJ2-3, reads KAGVTQTPRYLIKTRGQQVTLSCSPISGHRSVSWYQQTPGQGLQFLFEYFSETQRNKGNFPGRFSGRQFSNSRSEMNVSTLELGDSALYLCASRTGQSTDTQYFGPGTRLTVL.

This clonotype was observed a few times. The chain carries TRBV7-2 and TRBJ2-5; 8 bases line up with TRBD2. The V segment lost 5 bases and the J segment 4 bases; nucleotides outside the gene matches: 6. The CDR3 runs to 14 residues. Germline CDR1 is SGHTA and CDR2 is FQGNSA. CDR3 in DNA: TGTGCCAGCAGCGCGACTAGCGTTGGAGAGACCCAGTACTTC. It encodes CASSATSVGETQYF.

This clonotype has ten or more counts. This rearrangement joins TRBV7-9 to TRBJ1-1; TRBD1 aligns across 9 bases. With V trimmed by 0 bases and J by 5 bases, 7 bases remained unmatched. The CDR3 contains 16 residues. Germline CDR1 and CDR2: SEHNR and FQNEAQ (reference sequence). The CDR3 is CASSLAPGQGRTEAFF. CDR3 coding DNA: TGTGCCAGCAGCTTAGCCCCAGGACAGGGGAGGACTGAAGCTTTCTTT. Complete variable domain (other parts from reference TRBV7-9 and TRBJ1-1): DTGVSQNPRHKITKRGQNVTFRCDPISEHNRLYWYRQTLGQGPEFLTYFQNEAQLEKSRLLSDRFSAERPKGSFSTLEIQRTEQGDSAMYLCASSLAPGQGRTEAFFGQGTRLTVV.

This clonotype was recorded a few times. The V gene is TRBV4-3, the J gene TRBJ2-1, with 11 bases lining up with TRBD2. J was trimmed by 7 bases and V by 4 bases; bases with no gene match: 6. The germline gives CDR1 LGHNA, CDR2 YSLEER. This CDR3 is built from 15 residues. The CDR3, as DNA: TGCGCCAGCAGCCGTGCGACTAGCGGGACGAATGAGCAGTTCTTC. It yields the protein CASSRATSGTNEQFF.

This clonotype was seen ten or more times. V usage is TRBV15 and J usage is TRBJ2-1, with TRBD2 identical over 10 bases. The CDR3 is 15 residues long. J was trimmed by 9 bases and V by 3 bases; bases with no gene match: 8. CDR1 is LNHNV, CDR2 YYDKDF, per germline (reference sequence). The CDR3 reads CATSSQSGGGFEQFF. Written as DNA, the CDR3 is TGTGCCACCAGCAGTCAGAGCGGGGGGGGGTTTGAGCAGTTCTTC. Together with reference TRBV15 and TRBJ2-1, the CDR3 gives the full variable domain: DAMVIQNPRYQVTQFGKPVTLSCSQTLNHNVMYWYQQKSSQAPKLLFHYYDKDFNNEADTPDNFQSRRPNTSFCFLDIRSPGLGDTAMYLCATSSQSGGGFEQFFGPGTRLTVL.

This clonotype showed up just a few times. This chain connects TRBV20-1 to TRBJ2-7; possibly TRBD1 for D (6 bases). Trimming took off 6 bases at V and 3 bases at J, with 24 bases between the two ends. Germline V gene sequence: CDR1 DFQATT, CDR2 SNEGSKA (reference sequence). This CDR3 is 16 amino acids long. CDR3 nucleotide sequence: TGCAGTGCCAGGGCCGACCGGGCCAGGGGAGACTACGAGCAGTACTTC. As protein: CSARADRARGDYEQYF.

This clonotype was seen a few times. CDR3 loop: CSVEFSGATGELFF. The CDR3 region has the DNA TGCAGCGTTGAATTCTCAGGGGCCACCGGGGAGCTGTTTTTT. The V call is TRBV29-1, the J call TRBJ2-2; D is possibly TRBD1 (6 bases). The germline CDR1 and CDR2 sequences are SQVTM and ANQGSEA. The ends were cut back, 2 bases at V and 4 bases at J, with 11 bases in the middle. The CDR3 length is 14 residues.

The chain uses TRBV28 and TRBJ2-1; 8 bases align to TRBD2. Germline V gives CDR1 MDHEN, CDR2 SYDVKM. V was clipped by 5 bases and J by 10 bases; unmatched bases: 16. This CDR3 is built from 16 residues. In DNA, the CDR3 is TGTGCCAGCAGTCCGGTTTGGGGAGCGGGAGCCCTAGAGCAGTTCTTC. It translates to CASSPVWGAGALEQFF. The full variable domain, with the rest looked up from reference TRBV28 and TRBJ2-1, is DVKVTQSSRYLVKRTGEKVFLECVQDMDHENMFWYRQDPGLGLRLIYFSYDVKMKEKGDIPEGYSVSREKKERFSLILESASTNQTSMYLCASSPVWGAGALEQFFGPGTRLTVL.

V usage is TRBV5-5 and J usage is TRBJ2-7; a weak D match, TRBD2 (5 bases). The CDR3 totals 15 residues. The germline V gene encodes CDR1 SGHKS and CDR2 YYEKEE (reference sequence). V was pared by 1 base and J by 7 bases, with 18 bases between. The CDR3 sequence: CASSLLTGYSGEQYF. CDR3 in DNA: TGTGCCAGCAGCTTGCTGACCGGATACTCGGGGGAGCAGTACTTC.

This clonotype showed up just a few times. The chain couples TRBV11-2 to TRBJ2-1, with TRBD2 matching over 7 bases. With V trimmed by 7 bases and J by 1 base, 16 bases remained unmatched. The V gene's germline CDR1 is SGHAT and CDR2 FQNNGV. The CDR3 is 18 residues long. The CDR3 region is CASTGMGGLGVSYNEQFF. The CDR3 DNA is TGTGCCAGCACCGGAATGGGAGGACTAGGTGTTTCCTACAATGAGCAGTTCTTC.

There are a few counts of this clonotype. The chain carries TRBV7-2 and TRBJ2-7; D is unresolved. Germline loops: CDR1 SGHTA, CDR2 FQGNSA. Trimming shortened V by 0 bases and J by 4 bases, and 10 bases separated the two germline ends. The length of the CDR3 is 14 residues. The CDR3 DNA is TGTGCCAGCAGCTTAGCCGGATCCGGTTACGAGCAGTACTTC. Residues: CASSLAGSGYEQYF.

This clonotype was seen a few times. The chain combines TRBV7-8 with TRBJ2-7, with D possibly being TRBD1 or TRBD2 (5 bases each). V lost 1 base and J 4 bases, leaving 14 bases between the germline ends. From germline, CDR1 is SGHVS and CDR2 FQNEAQ. The CDR3 has 15 residues. CDR3 protein: CASSLGGTITYEQYF. CDR3 sequence (DNA): TGTGCCAGCAGCTTAGGTGGGACGATTACATACGAGCAGTACTTC.

The V call is TRBV12-3 or TRBV12-4, the J call TRBJ2-2; 10 bases agree with TRBD1. There are 17 residues in the CDR3. Germline trimming cut 4 bases from V and 6 bases from J; bases unmatched to any gene: 11. This CDR3 reads CASSSWTGGIRSGELFF. CDR3 coding DNA: TGTGCCAGCAGTTCTTGGACAGGGGGTATTCGGTCCGGGGAGCTGTTTTTT.

In its sample, this clonotype is medium-sized (0.01 to 0.1%). The V call is TRBV12-3 or TRBV12-4, the J call TRBJ2-1; D call uncertain. This CDR3 spans 11 amino acids. The V end lost 5 bases, the J end lost 15 bases, and 14 bases lay between the germline ends. The CDR3 region has the DNA TGTGCCAGCAGTGTCACGGTAAATTCGTTCTTC. This encodes CASSVTVNSFF.

This clonotype was seen many times. The chain recombines TRBV12-3 or TRBV12-4 with TRBJ2-7; D may be TRBD1 or TRBD2 (5 bases each). Trimming took 3 bases from V and 5 from J, leaving 20 bases between them. The CDR3 extends over 16 amino acids. The CDR3 nucleotides read TGTGCCAGCAGTTTGGGAGTATGGCAGGGCGGCGACGAGCAGTACTTC. Residues: CASSLGVWQGGDEQYF.

This chain uses TRBV6-6 with TRBJ1-1; unclear D gene. Trimming left V 5 bases short and J 4 bases short, with 8 bases between. The germline V gene has CDR1 MNHNY and CDR2 SVGAGI (reference sequence). The CDR3 spans 12 residues. CDR3 sequence: CASSQVVTEAFF. The CDR3 nucleotides read TGTGCCAGCAGTCAGGTGGTCACTGAAGCTTTCTTT.

V usage is TRBV6-2 or TRBV6-3 and J usage is TRBJ2-5; weak D call: TRBD1 (7 bases). This CDR3 region has 14 residues. Germline V gene lookup returns CDR1 MNHEY and CDR2 SVGEGT. Trimming cost V 6 bases and J 5 bases, with 16 bases left between them. The CDR3 DNA sequence: TGTGCCAGCAGCGACCTACAGGGGAGGGAGACCCAGTACTTC. It specifies CASSDLQGRETQYF.

This rearrangement joins TRBV20-1 to TRBJ2-2, with TRBD2 matching over 11 bases. The CDR3 loop spans 15 amino acids. V shed 6 bases and J 2 bases; nucleotides not matched to a gene: 5. Germline CDR1 is DFQATT and CDR2 is SNEGSKA (reference sequence). Here the CDR3 reads CSAVGLAVNTGELFF. CDR3 bases: TGCAGTGCCGTGGGACTAGCGGTAAACACCGGGGAGCTGTTTTTT.

The rearrangement joins TRBV11-2 to TRBJ2-3; no firm D call. The CDR3 is 12 residues long. The germline V gene encodes CDR1 SGHAT and CDR2 FQNNGV. Between the trimmed V and J ends, which lost 1 base and 9 bases, there was a span of 8 bases. The CDR3 DNA reads TGTGCCAGCAGCTTAGGTTATCACACGCAGTATTTT. Translating gives CASSLGYHTQYF.

This clonotype was seen just once. V usage is TRBV2 and J usage is TRBJ2-7, with 10 nucleotides matching TRBD1. Looked up from germline, CDR1 is SNHLY and CDR2 is FYNNEI. The V segment lost 7 bases and the J segment 2 bases; nucleotides outside the gene matches: 8. There are 15 residues in the CDR3. The DNA of the CDR3 is TGTGCCAGCAACCCCCGGGACAGGGGTACCTACGAGCAGTACTTC. Protein product: CASNPRDRGTYEQYF.

This clonotype turned up a few times. The chain is built from TRBV3-1 and TRBJ2-3; TRBD1 agrees at 7 bases. Germline V CDR1 and CDR2: LGHDT, YNNKEL (reference sequence). The CDR3 is made up of 16 amino acids. The J segment lost 3 bases and the V segment lost 3 bases, leaving 9 bases of the junction unmatched. The DNA for the CDR3 is TGTGCCAGCAGCCAGGCGACAGGGTCTGGAACAGATACGCAGTATTTT. Translation: CASSQATGSGTDTQYF.